These 15 T cell receptor beta chains were sequenced from one sample in a study of T cell responses to AZD1222 COVID-19 vaccine. Here immunoSEQ multiplex PCR was the method, and the copy in TCRdb shows in-frame clones only, minus some. Here the sample spans roughly 99,000 clones, about 89% being singletons. The sequencing used peripheral blood, collected 28 days after the second AZD1222 dose. The origin of the receptors is an adult who received the AZD1222 COVID-19 vaccine.

CDR3 sequence (DNA): TGTGCCAGCAGCCCGGGACTAGCAGCAGATACGCAGTATTTT. Translation: CASSPGLAADTQYF. The rearrangement links TRBV6-5 to TRBJ2-3; TRBD2 agrees at 9 bases. Germline lookup yields CDR1 MNHEY and CDR2 SVGAGI. The V and J ends lost 6 bases and 4 bases, in that order; junction bases with no gene match: 5. This CDR3 has 14 amino acids.

The chain uses TRBV5-4 and TRBJ2-2; 8 bases map to TRBD2. Germline V gives CDR1 SGHNT, CDR2 YYREEE (reference sequence). After removal of 0 bases from V and 4 bases from J, the junction contained 5 bases not matched to a gene. This CDR3 spans 16 amino acids. CDR3: CASSLVFGRGTGELFF. Here the CDR3 DNA reads TGTGCCAGCAGCTTGGTCTTCGGGAGGGGCACCGGGGAGCTGTTTTTT.

This clone has a single count. This chain links TRBV3-1 (or the pseudogene TRBV3-2) with TRBJ2-7; D call uncertain. From germline, CDR1 is LGHDT and CDR2 YNNKEL (reference sequence). CDR3 length equals 13 residues. Trimming left V 0 bases short and J 3 bases short, with 6 bases between. The DNA of the CDR3 is TGTGCCAGCAGCCAAGATGACGGCTACGAGCAGTACTTC. It yields the protein CASSQDDGYEQYF.

This sequence joins TRBV6-5 and TRBJ1-4; D is ambiguous. The CDR3 runs 14 residues. Germline V CDR1 and CDR2: MNHEY, SVGAGI. Trimming took 7 bases from V and 7 from J, leaving 16 bases between them. The CDR3 sequence: CASIPGGPGEKLFF. DNA of the CDR3: TGTGCCAGCATTCCGGGAGGGCCCGGTGAAAAACTGTTTTTT.

The chain links TRBV6-5 to TRBJ1-5; 11 bases fit TRBD1. Germline V CDR1 and CDR2: MNHEY, SVGAGI. This CDR3 comprises 14 residues. J was trimmed by 5 bases and V by 5 bases; bases with no gene match: 2. This CDR3 reads CASSRDRGDQPQHF. The CDR3 DNA reads TGTGCCAGCAGTCGGGACAGGGGGGATCAGCCCCAGCATTTT.

This chain joins TRBV28 and TRBJ1-5, with 10 bases lining up with TRBD1. Losses at the gene ends were 6 bases for V and 7 bases for J; bases not matched to a gene: 6. This CDR3 region has 14 residues. CDR1 and CDR2 from the germline V gene are MDHEN and SYDVKM. The CDR3 DNA reads TGTGCCAGCAGGACAGGGGGCGTTGGACAGCCCCAGCATTTT. Amino acid sequence: CASRTGGVGQPQHF.

The rearrangement joins TRBV7-9 to TRBJ1-3; the D is unclear. The CDR3 covers 15 residues. The germline V and J ends were trimmed by 5 bases and 2 bases, with 13 bases remaining between them. The germline V gene encodes CDR1 SEHNR and CDR2 FQNEAQ (reference sequence). CDR3 DNA: TGTGCCAGCAGCCCCCCCGGGAAGGCTGGAAACACCATATATTTT. Residues: CASSPPGKAGNTIYF.

The rearrangement uses TRBV7-9 and TRBJ2-1; the D gene is possibly TRBD2 (5 bases). Trimming removed 5 bases from V and 6 bases from J, with 14 bases in between. The CDR3 runs 14 residues. Germline-derived CDR1 and CDR2 are SEHNR and FQNEAQ (reference sequence). The CDR3 is CASSKAGLGNEQFF. In DNA, the CDR3 is TGTGCCAGCAGCAAGGCGGGTTTGGGCAATGAGCAGTTCTTC.

V usage is TRBV9 and J usage is TRBJ2-2; no clear D. V was pared by 0 bases and J by 7 bases, with 10 bases between. Germline CDR1 is SGDLS and CDR2 is YYNGEE. The CDR3 runs to 14 residues. The CDR3 DNA is TGTGCCAGCAGCGTAGAGAGTGTGGGCGGGGAGCTGTTTTTT. This gives the protein CASSVESVGGELFF.

The chain couples TRBV28 to TRBJ1-1; D remains ambiguous. CDR3 length: 17 residues. Germline CDR1 is MDHEN and CDR2 is SYDVKM. The V gene lost 8 bases and the J gene lost 2 bases, with 24 bases spanning the gap. The CDR3 spells CASGRWAYSELNTEAFF. The CDR3 DNA is TGTGCCAGCGGGCGCTGGGCCTACAGCGAACTTAACACTGAAGCTTTCTTT.

Only one count was recorded for this clone. This chain connects TRBV5-6 to TRBJ1-3; D unclear. The germline V gene encodes CDR1 SGHDT and CDR2 YYEEEE. The V gene lost 4 bases and the J gene lost 0 bases, with 8 bases spanning the gap. The length of the CDR3 is 14 residues. The CDR3 DNA follows: TGTGCCAGCAGCCCTCTGGGCTCTGGAAACACCATATATTTT. Translating gives CASSPLGSGNTIYF.

The chain is built from TRBV2 and TRBJ2-5; D gene ambiguous. The CDR3 runs 12 residues. V lost 8 bases to trimming and J lost 3 bases, with 10 bases between them. Germline loops: CDR1 SNHLY, CDR2 FYNNEI. The CDR3 DNA follows: TGTGCCAGCGGCTTCGCCGAAGAGACCCAGTACTTC. Amino acid sequence: CASGFAEETQYF.

J is TRBJ1-1 and V is TRBV13, with D possibly TRBD1 on 5 matching bases. The CDR3 is 14 amino acids. Germline CDR1 reads PRHDT; CDR2 reads FYEKMQ (reference sequence). V was trimmed by 6 bases and J by 7 bases, leaving 18 bases between them. DNA for the CDR3: TGTGCCAGCAGGCAAATTGGGGGACCTATTGAAGCTTTCTTT. Translating gives CASRQIGGPIEAFF.

J is TRBJ2-5 and V is TRBV5-1; TRBD1 or TRBD2 may be the D gene (5 bases each). The ends were cut back, 4 bases at V and 5 bases at J, with 15 bases in the middle. Germline values: CDR1 SGHRS, CDR2 YFSETQ. The CDR3 runs 14 residues. CDR3 amino acids: CASSRDPTEETQYF. The CDR3 coding sequence is TGCGCCAGCAGCAGGGACCCTACGGAGGAGACCCAGTACTTC.

The CDR3 protein is CASSLDLKAFF. As DNA, the CDR3 is TGTGCCAGCAGCTTAGATCTCAAAGCTTTCTTT. The genes are TRBV11-2 and TRBJ1-1; no reliable D call. The CDR3 loop spans 11 amino acids. The V gene lost 0 bases and the J gene lost 9 bases, with 5 bases spanning the gap. From germline, CDR1 is SGHAT and CDR2 FQNNGV.